These 8 T cell receptor beta chains share one sample of origin, sequenced in a study of blood T cell repertoires in COVID-19. Sequenced by immunoSEQ multiplex PCR; TCRdb stores in-frame clones only, minus some. The table lists 200,000 to 250,000 clones, 75% to 85% of them singletons, with around 5.9% in the top ten. Source material: peripheral blood. These receptors all come from a human donor in a cohort sampled during active COVID-19.

This rearrangement joins TRBV6-2 or TRBV6-3 to TRBJ2-7, with TRBD2 identical over 7 bases. After removal of 4 bases from V and 2 bases from J, the junction contained 8 bases not matched to a gene. The CDR3 totals 15 residues. The germline V gene encodes CDR1 MNHEY and CDR2 SVGEGT. Here the CDR3 DNA reads TGTGCCAGCAGTTTACTAGCGTTTCCCGCCTACGAGCAGTACTTC. This sequence encodes CASSLLAFPAYEQYF.

The V gene is TRBV5-8, the J gene TRBJ1-6; D may be TRBD1 (5 bases). The V gene's germline CDR1 is SGHTS and CDR2 YDEGEE. The CDR3 is 16 amino acids. Trimming removed 1 base at V and 9 bases at J, with 17 bases between. CDR3 DNA sequence: TGTGCCAGCAGCTTGATAGTGGGGCCAGGTGGTTCACCCCTCCACTTT. This translates into CASSLIVGPGGSPLHF.

This clone was detected once. The V call is TRBV6-5, the J call TRBJ2-5; tentatively, D is TRBD2 (5 bases). Trimming took off 2 bases at V and 7 bases at J, with 17 bases between the two ends. Germline loops: CDR1 MNHEY, CDR2 SVGAGI. This CDR3 region has 15 residues. The CDR3 spells CASSYDYSLRLTQYF. CDR3 DNA: TGTGCCAGCAGTTACGACTATTCCCTCCGATTGACCCAGTACTTC.

The chain links TRBV12-3 or TRBV12-4 to TRBJ2-7; 7 nucleotides match TRBD1. The CDR3 spans 13 residues. The trim removed 4 bases at V and 4 bases at J, leaving 4 bases unmatched. The CDR3 region has the DNA TGTGCCAGCAGTTCCAACAGGGGATACGAGCAGTACTTC. It is translated as CASSSNRGYEQYF.

J is TRBJ2-7 and V is TRBV2; 7 bases map to TRBD1. CDR1 SNHLY and CDR2 FYNNEI come from the germline V gene. V gave up 8 bases and J gave up 0 bases; unmatched junction bases: 10. CDR3 length: 15 amino acids. DNA of the CDR3: TGTGCCAGCTCGGACAGGCCGAACCTCTCCTACGAGCAGTACTTC. This codes for CASSDRPNLSYEQYF.

The chain recombines TRBV19 with TRBJ1-1; 10 nucleotides match TRBD1. CDR3 length equals 14 residues. Germline V CDR1 and CDR2: LNHDA, SQIVND (reference sequence). After removal of 7 bases from V and 5 bases from J, the junction contained 7 bases not matched to a gene. The CDR3 reads CASTQGTGDTEAFF. The CDR3 DNA is TGTGCCAGTACCCAAGGGACAGGGGATACTGAAGCTTTCTTT.

The chain uses TRBV2 and TRBJ1-6, with 8 bases that match TRBD1. CDR3 length equals 14 residues. Unmatched junction bases numbered 5, after V lost 6 bases and J lost 7 bases. CDR1 is SNHLY, CDR2 FYNNEI, per germline. CDR3 in amino acids: CASSPGQANSPLHF. The CDR3 DNA reads TGTGCCAGCAGCCCGGGACAGGCAAATTCACCCCTCCACTTT.

The chain links TRBV11-2 to TRBJ2-1; a weak D match, TRBD2 (5 bases). Per germline, CDR1 SGHAT and CDR2 FQNNGV. Trimming pared 5 bases from V and 14 bases from J, leaving 19 bases between. This CDR3 contains 13 residues. For the CDR3, the DNA is TGTGCCAGCAGCCTAGGGAGTCGAGGTAGTGAGTTCTTC. Translated: CASSLGSRGSEFF.